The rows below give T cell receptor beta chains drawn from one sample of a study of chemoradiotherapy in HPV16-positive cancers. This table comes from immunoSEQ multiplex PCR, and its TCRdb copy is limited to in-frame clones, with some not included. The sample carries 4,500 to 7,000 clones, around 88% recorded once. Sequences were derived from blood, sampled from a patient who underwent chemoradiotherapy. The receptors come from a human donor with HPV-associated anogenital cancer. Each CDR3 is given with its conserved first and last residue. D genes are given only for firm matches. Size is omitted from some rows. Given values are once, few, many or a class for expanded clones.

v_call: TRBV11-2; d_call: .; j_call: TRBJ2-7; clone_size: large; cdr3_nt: TGTGCCAGCAGCTTAGAGGCGGTGGGGTACGAGCAGTACTTC; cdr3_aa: CASSLEAVGYEQYF
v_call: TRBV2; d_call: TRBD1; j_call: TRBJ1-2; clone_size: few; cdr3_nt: TGTGCCAGCAGTTATGCGACAGGGGAGGGCTACACCTTC; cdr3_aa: CASSYATGEGYTF
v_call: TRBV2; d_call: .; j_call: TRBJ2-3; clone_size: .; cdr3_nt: TGTGCCAGCAGTCTTCCTTTCACAGATACGCAGTATTTT; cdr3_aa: CASSLPFTDTQYF
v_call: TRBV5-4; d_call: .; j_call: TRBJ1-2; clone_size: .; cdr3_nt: TGTGCCAGCAGCTTGGGGGCCCAGCCAACTTATTTCTTC; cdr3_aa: CASSLGAQPTYFF
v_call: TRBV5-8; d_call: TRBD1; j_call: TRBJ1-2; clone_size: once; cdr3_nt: TGTGCCAGCAGCTTGGGACAGGGTGAATATGGCTACACCTTC; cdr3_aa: CASSLGQGEYGYTF
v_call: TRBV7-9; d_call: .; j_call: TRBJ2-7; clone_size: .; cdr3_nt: TGTGCCAGCAGCTCAACAGGGTCTTACGAGCAGTACTTC; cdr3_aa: CASSSTGSYEQYF
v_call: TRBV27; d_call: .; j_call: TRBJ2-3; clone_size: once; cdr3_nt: TGTGCCAGCAGTTCATGGGCCCGCACGCAGTATTTT; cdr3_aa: CASSSWARTQYF
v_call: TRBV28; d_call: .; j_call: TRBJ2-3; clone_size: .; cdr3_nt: TGTGCCAGCAGTTTAGGGTATATGGGCACGCAGTATTTT; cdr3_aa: CASSLGYMGTQYF
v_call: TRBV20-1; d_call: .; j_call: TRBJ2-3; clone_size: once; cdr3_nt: TGCAGTGCTTACGAGGTGGATACGCAGTATTTT; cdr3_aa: CSAYEVDTQYF
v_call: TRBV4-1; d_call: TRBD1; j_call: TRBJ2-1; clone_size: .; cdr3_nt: TGCGCCAGCAGCGAAACGGGACAGGGGTACCATGAGCAGTTCTTC; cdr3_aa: CASSETGQGYHEQFF
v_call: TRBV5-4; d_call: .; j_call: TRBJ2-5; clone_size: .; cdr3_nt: TGTGCCAGCAGGGATCCGGGGGAAGAGACCCAGTACTTC; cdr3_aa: CASRDPGEETQYF
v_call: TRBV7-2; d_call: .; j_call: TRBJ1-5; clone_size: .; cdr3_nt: TGTGCCAGCAGCTTTACGAATCAGCCCCAGCATTTT; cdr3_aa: CASSFTNQPQHF
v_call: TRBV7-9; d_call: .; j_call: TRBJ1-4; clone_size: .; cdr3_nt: TGTGCCAGCAGCTTAACGGGGGGCGGTGGTGAAAAACTGTTTTTT; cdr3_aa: CASSLTGGGGEKLFF
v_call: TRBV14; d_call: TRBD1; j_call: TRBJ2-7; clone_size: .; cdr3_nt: TGTGCCAGCAGCCAAAACCGGGACAGCTTCTACGAGCAGTACTTC; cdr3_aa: CASSQNRDSFYEQYF
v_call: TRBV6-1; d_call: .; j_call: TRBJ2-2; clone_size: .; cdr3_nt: TGTGCCAGCAGTGGGGGATCGGGGGCCCTCACCGGGGAGCTGTTTTTT; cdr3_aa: CASSGGSGALTGELFF
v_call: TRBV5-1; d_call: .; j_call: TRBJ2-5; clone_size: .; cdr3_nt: TGCGCCAGCAAAATGGGGGGGGCTGCCCTAGAGACCCAGTACTTC; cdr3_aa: CASKMGGAALETQYF
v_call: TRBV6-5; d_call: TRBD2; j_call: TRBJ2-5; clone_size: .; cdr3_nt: TGTGCCAGCAGTATAGCGGGGGGGCCTTCGGAGACCCAGTACTTC; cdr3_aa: CASSIAGGPSETQYF
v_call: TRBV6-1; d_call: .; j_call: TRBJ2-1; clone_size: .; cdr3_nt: TGTGCCAGCAGTTGGGGGGCCCTCAATGAGCAGTTCTTC; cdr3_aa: CASSWGALNEQFF
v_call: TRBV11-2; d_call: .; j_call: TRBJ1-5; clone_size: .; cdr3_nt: TGTGCCAGCAGCTTAGGGAGGTCTAGCAATCAGCCCCAGCATTTT; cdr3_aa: CASSLGRSSNQPQHF
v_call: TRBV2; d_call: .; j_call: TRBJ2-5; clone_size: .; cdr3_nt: TGTGCCAGCAGTGAAGCGGGGGGGCTCGAGACCCAGTACTTC; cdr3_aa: CASSEAGGLETQYF
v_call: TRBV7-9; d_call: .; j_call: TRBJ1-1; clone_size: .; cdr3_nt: TGTGCCAGCAGCTTAGAAGACGGCCAGAACACTGAAGCTTTCTTT; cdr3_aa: CASSLEDGQNTEAFF
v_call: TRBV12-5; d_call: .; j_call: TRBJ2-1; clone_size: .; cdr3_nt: TGTGCTAGTGGCCACGGCTACGGGGATGAGCAGTTCTTC; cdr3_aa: CASGHGYGDEQFF
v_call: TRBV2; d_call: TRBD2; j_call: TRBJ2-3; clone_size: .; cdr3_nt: TGTGCCAGCAAGCTAGCGGGGACCGTGGGTACGCAGTATTTT; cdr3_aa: CASKLAGTVGTQYF
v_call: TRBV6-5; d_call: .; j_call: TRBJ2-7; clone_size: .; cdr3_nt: TGTGCCAGCAGTTTAAGTGCCCTAAGCTCCTACGAGCAGTACTTC; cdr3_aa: CASSLSALSSYEQYF
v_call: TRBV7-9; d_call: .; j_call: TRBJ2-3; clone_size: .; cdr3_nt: TGTGCCAGCAGCCGATCCGGCCGCACAGATACGCAGTATTTT; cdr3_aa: CASSRSGRTDTQYF
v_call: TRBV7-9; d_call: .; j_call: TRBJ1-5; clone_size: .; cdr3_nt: TGTGCCAGCAGTAAGGGGTTCGGGAATCAGCCCCAGCATTTT; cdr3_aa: CASSKGFGNQPQHF
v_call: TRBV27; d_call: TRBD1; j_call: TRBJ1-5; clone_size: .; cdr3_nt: TGTGCCAGCAGTTTTCAGGGGGATGAGAATCAGCCCCAGCATTTT; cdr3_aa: CASSFQGDENQPQHF
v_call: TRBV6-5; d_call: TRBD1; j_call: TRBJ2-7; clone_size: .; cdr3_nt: TGTGCCAGCAGTTACGGCGGACAGGGGTACGAGCAGTACTTC; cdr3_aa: CASSYGGQGYEQYF
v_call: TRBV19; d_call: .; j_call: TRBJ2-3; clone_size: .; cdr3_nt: TGTGCCAGTAGTATAGGGTCGATTAGCGGCACAGATACGCAGTATTTT; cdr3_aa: CASSIGSISGTDTQYF
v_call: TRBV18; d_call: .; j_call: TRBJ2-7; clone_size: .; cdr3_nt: TGTGCCAGCTCGTTCAGGGTGGGTCCTTCCTACGAGCAGTACTTC; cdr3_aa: CASSFRVGPSYEQYF
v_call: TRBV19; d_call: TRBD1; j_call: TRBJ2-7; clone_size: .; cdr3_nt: TGTGCCAGTAGTATGTACAGGGGATACGAGCAGTACTTC; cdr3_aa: CASSMYRGYEQYF
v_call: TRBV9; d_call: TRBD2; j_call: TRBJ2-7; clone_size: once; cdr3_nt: TGTGCCAGCAGCCCGGCTAGCGGGAATTACGAGCAGTACTTC; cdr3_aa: CASSPASGNYEQYF
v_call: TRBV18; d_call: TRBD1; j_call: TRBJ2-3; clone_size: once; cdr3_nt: TGTGCCAGCTCACCTCCGGGACAGGGATCAGATACGCAGTATTTT; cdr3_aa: CASSPPGQGSDTQYF
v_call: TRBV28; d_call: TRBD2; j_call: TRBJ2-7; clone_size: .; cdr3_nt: TGTGCCAGCAGTCTTCAAGGGACTAGCGGTTCCTACGAGCAGTACTTC; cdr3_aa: CASSLQGTSGSYEQYF
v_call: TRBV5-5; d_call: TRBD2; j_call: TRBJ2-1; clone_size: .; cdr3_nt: TGTGCCAGCAGTTTAACTAGCGGAGATTACAATGAGCAGTTCTTC; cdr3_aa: CASSLTSGDYNEQFF
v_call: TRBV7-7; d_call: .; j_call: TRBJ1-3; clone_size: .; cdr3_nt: TGTGCCAGCAGCTCTGGGGTTGTAGGGCCTGGAAACACCATATATTTT; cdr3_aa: CASSSGVVGPGNTIYF
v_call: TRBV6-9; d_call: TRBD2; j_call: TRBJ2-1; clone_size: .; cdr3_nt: TGTGCCAGCATGTTGTCGCGGGGGGGCTTAAATGAGCAGTTCTTC; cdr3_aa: CASMLSRGGLNEQFF
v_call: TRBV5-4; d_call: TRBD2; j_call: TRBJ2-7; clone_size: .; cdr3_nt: TGTGCCAGCAGCTCGGGACTTAGCGGGAGGATCAACGAGCAGTACTTC; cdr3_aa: CASSSGLSGRINEQYF
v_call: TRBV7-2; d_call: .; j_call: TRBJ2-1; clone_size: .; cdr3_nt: TGTGCCAGCAGCTTAATGTCCTACAATGAGCAGTTCTTC; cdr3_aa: CASSLMSYNEQFF
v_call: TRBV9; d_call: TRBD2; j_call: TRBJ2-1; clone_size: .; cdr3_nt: TGTGCCAGCAGCGCTCTAGCGGCCTACAATGAGCAGTTCTTC; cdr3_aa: CASSALAAYNEQFF
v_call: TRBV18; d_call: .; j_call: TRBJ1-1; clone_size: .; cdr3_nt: TGTGCCAGCTCACCACCGGGACGGGCTGCGGGAACTGAAGCTTTCTTT; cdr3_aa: CASSPPGRAAGTEAFF